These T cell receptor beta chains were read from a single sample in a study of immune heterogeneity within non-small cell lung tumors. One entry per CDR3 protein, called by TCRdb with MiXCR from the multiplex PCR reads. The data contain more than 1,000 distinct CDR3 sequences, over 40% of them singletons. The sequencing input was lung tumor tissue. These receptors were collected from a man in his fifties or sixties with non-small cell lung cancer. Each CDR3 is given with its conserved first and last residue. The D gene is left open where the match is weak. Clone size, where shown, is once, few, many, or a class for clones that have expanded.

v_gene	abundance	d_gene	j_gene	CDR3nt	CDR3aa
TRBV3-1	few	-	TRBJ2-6	TGTGCCAGCAGCCAAGGTGGAAATGGGGCCAACGTCCTGACTTTC	CASSQGGNGANVLTF
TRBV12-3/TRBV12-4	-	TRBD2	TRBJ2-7	TGTGCCAGCAGTCCCGGGACTAGCGGGAGGGCCGACGAGCAGTACTTC	CASSPGTSGRADEQYF
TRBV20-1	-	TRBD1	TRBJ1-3	TGCAGTGCCTCACGGGACAGGGTAATGTCCGGAAACACCATATATTTT	CSASRDRVMSGNTIYF
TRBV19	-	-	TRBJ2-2	TGTGCCAGTAGTATAGTGGGGACACAGGCCGGGGAGCTGTTTTTT	CASSIVGTQAGELFF
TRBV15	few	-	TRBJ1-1	TGTGCCACCAGCGCCACAGGACCCGATAACACTGAAGCTTTCTTT	CATSATGPDNTEAFF
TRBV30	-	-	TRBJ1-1	TGTGCCTGGAGTGTGGGCATGAACACTGAAGCTTTCTTT	CAWSVGMNTEAFF
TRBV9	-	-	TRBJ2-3	TGTGCCAGCAGCGTATTTACTACCACAGATACGCAGTATTTT	CASSVFTTTDTQYF
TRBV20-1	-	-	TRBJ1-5	TGCGGAGGGGAGGGCGGCGCCAATCAGCCCCAGCATTTT	CGGEGGANQPQHF
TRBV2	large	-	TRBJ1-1	TGTGCCAGCAGCGTCTGGGGGAACACTGAAGCTTTCTTT	CASSVWGNTEAFF
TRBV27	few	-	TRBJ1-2	TGTGCCAGCAGTTTATCAGGCAGGAGGGGCTATGGCTACACCTTC	CASSLSGRRGYGYTF
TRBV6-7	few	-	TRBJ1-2	TGTGCCAGCACCCTAACTGCTAACTATGGCTACACCTTC	CASTLTANYGYTF
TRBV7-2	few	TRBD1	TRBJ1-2	TGTGCCAGCAGCTTTCTTGACAGGGAATGGGCTGGCTACACCTTC	CASSFLDREWAGYTF
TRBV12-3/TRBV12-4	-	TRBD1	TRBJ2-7	TGTGCCAGCAGACCGGGACAGGGGGCGCGGGAGCAGTACTTC	CASRPGQGAREQYF
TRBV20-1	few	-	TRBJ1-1	TGCAGTGCGAGCCACCTGGGGAACACTGAAGCTTTCTTT	CSASHLGNTEAFF
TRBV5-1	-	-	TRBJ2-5	TGCGCCAGCAGCGGCGACCAAGAGACCCAGTACTTC	CASSGDQETQYF
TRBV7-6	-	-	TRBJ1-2	TGTGCCAGCAGCAAAACACAGGGTGACGGCTACACCTTC	CASSKTQGDGYTF
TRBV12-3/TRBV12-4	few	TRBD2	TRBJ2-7	TGTGCCAGCAGTGGGGGGGGACGGCGGGGATCCTACGAGCAGTACTTC	CASSGGGRRGSYEQYF
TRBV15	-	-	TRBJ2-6	TGTGCCACCAGCAGAGTAGTAACTGGGGCCAACGTCCTGACTTTC	CATSRVVTGANVLTF
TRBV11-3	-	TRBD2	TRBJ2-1	TGTGCCAGCAGCCCCAGCGGGAGCGGTAGTGAGCAGTTCTTC	CASSPSGSGSEQFF
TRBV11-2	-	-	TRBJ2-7	TGTGCCAGCAGCCACCCCCGGGCGGGGACGGGCGAGCAGTACTTC	CASSHPRAGTGEQYF
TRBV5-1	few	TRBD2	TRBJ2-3	TGCGCCACCAGCTTGGCCCCACTAGCGGGAGTCATTGATACGCAGTATTTT	CATSLAPLAGVIDTQYF
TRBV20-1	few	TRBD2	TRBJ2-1	TGCAGTGCTAGAGATTTAGGGCTAGCGGGAGACAGGAGCTCCTACAATGAGCAGTTCTTC	CSARDLGLAGDRSSYNEQFF
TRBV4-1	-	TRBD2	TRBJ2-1	TGCGCCAGCAGCCAACAAGCGGGGGACTACAATGAGCAGTTCTTC	CASSQQAGDYNEQFF
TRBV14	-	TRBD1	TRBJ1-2	TGTGCCAGCAGCGGACGGCCGGGGACAGGGGACTATGGCTACACCTTC	CASSGRPGTGDYGYTF
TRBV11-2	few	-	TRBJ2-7	TGTGCCAGCAGCTTAGTTGGGGGGCGGGGGGAGCAGTACTTC	CASSLVGGRGEQYF
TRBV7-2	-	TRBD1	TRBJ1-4	TGTGCCAGCAGCAGGACAGGCTCGGAACTGTTTTTT	CASSRTGSELFF
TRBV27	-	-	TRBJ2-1	TGTGCCAGCAGTTGGGGGGCGTACTACAATGAGCAGTTCTTC	CASSWGAYYNEQFF
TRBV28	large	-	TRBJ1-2	TGTGCCAGCGTCCCCGGGGGGCGCGATGGCTACACCTTC	CASVPGGRDGYTF
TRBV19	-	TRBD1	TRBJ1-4	TGTGCCAGTAGTATGGGCCGAACGGGACAGAATGAAAAACTGTTTTTT	CASSMGRTGQNEKLFF
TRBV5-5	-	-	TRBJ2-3	TGTGCCAGCAGCTTGGAGGGAGCGGTGACAGATACGCAGTATTTT	CASSLEGAVTDTQYF
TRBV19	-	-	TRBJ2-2	TGTGCCAGTAGTATAGATCCACTGAACACCGGGGAGCTGTTTTTT	CASSIDPLNTGELFF
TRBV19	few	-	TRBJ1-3	TGTGCCAGTAGTATCGACGGGAGGGGAAACACCATATATTTT	CASSIDGRGNTIYF
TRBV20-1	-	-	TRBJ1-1	TGCAGTGCTAGAGATCAGGGGACCGTAAACACTGAAGCTTTCTTT	CSARDQGTVNTEAFF
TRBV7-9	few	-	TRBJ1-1	TGTGCCAGCAGCTTAACGATGGGGAGGACTGAAGCTTTCTTT	CASSLTMGRTEAFF
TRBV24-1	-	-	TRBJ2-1	TGTGCCCACATCCCCGAGGCTAGCACCCGCAATGAGCAGTTCTTC	CAHIPEASTRNEQFF
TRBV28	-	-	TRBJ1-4	TGTGCCAGCAGTCAGCGGGGGGCAACTAATGAAAAACTGTTTTTT	CASSQRGATNEKLFF
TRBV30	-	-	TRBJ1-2	TGTGCCTGGAGTATGGAGCCCACTCTTATTAACTATGGCTACACCTTC	CAWSMEPTLINYGYTF
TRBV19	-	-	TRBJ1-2	TGTGCCAGTAGCTCGACGGATAACTATGGCTACACCTTC	CASSSTDNYGYTF
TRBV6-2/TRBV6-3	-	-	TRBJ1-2	TGTGCCAGCAGCCATGGCACAGGGATTAGTTATGGCTACACCTTC	CASSHGTGISYGYTF
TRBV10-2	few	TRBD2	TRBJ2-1	TGCGCCAGCAGTGAGCTAGCGGGACGAGAGCAGTTCTTC	CASSELAGREQFF
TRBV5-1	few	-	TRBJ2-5	TGCGCCAGCAGCTTGGTCGGGGGGCGCGGGGAGACCCAGTACTTC	CASSLVGGRGETQYF
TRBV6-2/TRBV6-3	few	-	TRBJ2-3	TGTGCCAGCAGTTACTCGCTAGATGTAGATACGCAGTATTTT	CASSYSLDVDTQYF
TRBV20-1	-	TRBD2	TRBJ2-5	TGCAGTGCTCCCCCGACTGGCGGGAGGGTCCGCAAGAACCAGTACTTC	CSAPPTGGRVRKNQYF
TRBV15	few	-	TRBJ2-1	TGTGCCAAGACACAGGCGTACAATGAGCAGTTCTTC	CAKTQAYNEQFF
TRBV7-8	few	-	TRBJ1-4	TGTGCCAGCAGCTTAAAGCCCCCCGGAGGGTATGAAAAACTGTTTTTT	CASSLKPPGGYEKLFF